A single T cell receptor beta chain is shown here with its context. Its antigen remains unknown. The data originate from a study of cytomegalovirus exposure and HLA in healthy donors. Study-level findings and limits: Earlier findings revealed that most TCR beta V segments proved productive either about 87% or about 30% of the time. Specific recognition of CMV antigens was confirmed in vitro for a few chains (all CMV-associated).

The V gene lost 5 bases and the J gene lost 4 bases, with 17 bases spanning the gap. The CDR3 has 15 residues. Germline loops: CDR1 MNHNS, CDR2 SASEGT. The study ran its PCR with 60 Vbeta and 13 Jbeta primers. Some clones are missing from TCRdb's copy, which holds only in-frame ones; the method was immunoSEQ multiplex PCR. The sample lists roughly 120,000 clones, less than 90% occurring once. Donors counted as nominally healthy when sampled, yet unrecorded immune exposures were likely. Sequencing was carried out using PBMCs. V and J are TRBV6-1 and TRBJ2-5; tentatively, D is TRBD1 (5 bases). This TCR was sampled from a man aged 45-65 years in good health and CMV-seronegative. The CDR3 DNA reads TGTGCCAGCAGTCCTTCCTCAGGGTACCCAGAGACCCAGTACTTC. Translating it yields CASSPSSGYPETQYF.